The T cell receptor beta chain described here comes from a study of regulatory T cells in long-lasting Graves disease. Time point noted: newly diagnosed GD, antithyroid drugs for less than 3 months. From RNA extracted from PBMCs, the TCR library was made. Trimming at V came to 2 bases and at J to 3 bases, leaving 5 bases not matched to a gene. This CDR3 region has 15 residues. In germline, CDR1 is KGHDR, CDR2 SFDVKD. This clonotype has a count of ten or more. The TCR beta library used iRepertoire HTBI primers with Arm-PCR amplification of CDR3. TCRdb re-analysed the multiplex PCR reads in MiXCR, keeping a single row per CDR3 protein. The sample comprises approximately 400,000 distinct CDR3 sequences, 15% to 18% of which are singletons, and 22% rests with the top ten.

The gene calls are TRBV24-1 and TRBJ2-5; TRBD2 aligns across 7 bases. This receptor was taken from a female donor with Graves disease. Sample: peripheral blood mononuclear cells (PBMCs), taken at new diagnosis, from a patient treated with antithyroid drugs. CDR3 in amino acids: CATSDSGLAEETQYF. The DNA for the CDR3 is TGTGCCACCAGTGATTCTGGGCTAGCGGAAGAGACCCAGTACTTC.